A selection of T cell receptor beta chains follows, all from one sample in a study of cytomegalovirus exposure and HLA in healthy donors. Libraries were prepared by immunoSEQ multiplex PCR; TCRdb keeps only in-frame clonotypes and omits some of them. This sample has a few hundred thousand clones, with nearly 90% found just once. Sequencing was done on a sample of PBMCs. These receptors originate from a young woman in good health and CMV-seronegative. Both conserved end residues are part of each CDR3. D genes are given only for firm matches. Part of the rows lack a size; the others show once, few, many or a class for expanded clones.

>.|TRBV9|TRBJ2-7|.
TGTGCCAGCTCCTCGGGGGACGAGCAGTACTTC
CASSSGDEQYF
>.|TRBV2|TRBJ1-1|.
TGTGCCAGCAGTGATGCGGAACTAATGAACACTGAAGCTTTCTTT
CASSDAELMNTEAFF
>.|TRBV5-4|TRBJ1-1|TRBD1
TGTGCCAGCAGCACCGGGACAGGGAGCATGAACACTGAAGCTTTCTTT
CASSTGTGSMNTEAFF
>.|TRBV5-4|TRBJ1-1|.
TGTGCCAGCAGCCAAGGGGGCACTGAAGCTTTCTTT
CASSQGGTEAFF
>.|TRBV4-3|TRBJ2-1|.
TGCGCCAGCAGCCAGACCTACCGGGACTCTGACAATGAGCAGTTCTTC
CASSQTYRDSDNEQFF
>.|TRBV7-9|TRBJ2-1|TRBD2
TGTGCCAGCAGCTTATATAGCGGGGTGAGCTCCTACAATGAGCAGTTCTTC
CASSLYSGVSSYNEQFF
>.|TRBV19|TRBJ2-1|TRBD1
TGTGCCAGTAGCCGACCTCGACAGGGCTGGGGTGAGCAGTTCTTC
CASSRPRQGWGEQFF
>few|TRBV19|TRBJ2-7|TRBD1
TGTGCCAGTAGTATAGGAGACAGGGGCGAGCAGTACTTC
CASSIGDRGEQYF
>.|TRBV2|TRBJ2-3|.
TGTGCCAGCAGTGAGTTGGGTCCGGGGTTTTTTGATACGCAGTATTTT
CASSELGPGFFDTQYF
>.|TRBV2|TRBJ1-5|.
TGTGCCAGCAGTGTACGGGTTCGGGGGAGAAACCTTAGCAATCAGCCCCAGCATTTT
CASSVRVRGRNLSNQPQHF
>.|TRBV6-1|TRBJ2-2|TRBD1
TGTGCCAGCAGAAAGGGGGCAGGGTCCGGGGAGCTGTTTTTT
CASRKGAGSGELFF
>.|TRBV6-5|TRBJ1-2|.
TGTGCCAGCAGTTACTTCCGGGAAGAAGGCTACACCTTC
CASSYFREEGYTF
>.|TRBV6-1|TRBJ1-2|.
TGTGCCAGCAATATATTGGGCAGGGCGTATGGCTACACCTTC
CASNILGRAYGYTF
>.|TRBV6-4|TRBJ2-7|TRBD2
TGTGCCAGCAGGGCCGCCGGGGGGGGCGTAGACGAGCAGTACTTC
CASRAAGGGVDEQYF
>.|TRBV4-1|TRBJ2-5|.
TGCGCCAGCAGCCCGGATAATGGGCTCCAAGAGACCCAGTACTTC
CASSPDNGLQETQYF
>.|TRBV9|TRBJ1-6|.
TGTGCCAGCAGCGTAGCCCAAACACATGGTTCACCCCTCCACTTT
CASSVAQTHGSPLHF
>.|TRBV14|TRBJ2-2|TRBD1
TGTGCCAGCAGCCCGACAGGGGCCCGCTCCGGGGAGCTGTTTTTT
CASSPTGARSGELFF
>few|TRBV6-1|TRBJ1-1|TRBD1
TGTGCCAGCAGTGAACAGGGGGTGAACACTGAAGCTTTCTTT
CASSEQGVNTEAFF
>.|TRBV6-1|TRBJ1-1|.
TGTGCCAGCAGTGACACAGACACTGAAGCTTTCTTT
CASSDTDTEAFF
>.|TRBV6-1|TRBJ2-7|.
TGTGCCAGCAGGCCCGGGGACTACGAGCAGTACTTC
CASRPGDYEQYF
>once|TRBV19|TRBJ2-1|TRBD1
TGTGCCAGTAGTCCCTGGACAGGGGGCGCCTACAATGAGCAGTTCTTC
CASSPWTGGAYNEQFF
>.|TRBV5-1|TRBJ1-5|.
TGCGCCAGCAGGCGGGCAGAGGATCAGCCCCAGCATTTT
CASRRAEDQPQHF
>.|TRBV6-5|TRBJ1-1|.
TGTGCCAGCAGTTACTCGGACACAACTGAAGCTTTCTTT
CASSYSDTTEAFF
>.|TRBV7-9|TRBJ1-2|TRBD1
TGTGCCAGCAGCATCGGGACAGGGGGTGCCAAATATGGCTACACCTTC
CASSIGTGGAKYGYTF
>.|TRBV20-1|TRBJ1-2|.
TGCAGTGCTAGCGGGGATGGCTACACCTTC
CSASGDGYTF
>few|TRBV27|TRBJ1-2|.
TGTGCCAGCAGTGAAACGGGACACCAAGCGAAGGGCTACACCTTC
CASSETGHQAKGYTF
>once|TRBV18|TRBJ2-3|TRBD2
TGTGCCAGCTCACCCGGGACTAGCAGATTGGCAGATACGCAGTATTTT
CASSPGTSRLADTQYF
>.|TRBV5-5|TRBJ1-5|TRBD1
TGTGCCAGCAGCTTGGGGACAGGGATGAATCAGCCCCAGCATTTT
CASSLGTGMNQPQHF
>.|TRBV27|TRBJ2-3|TRBD1
TGTGCCAGCAGTACAAGACAGGGGTCAGATACGCAGTATTTT
CASSTRQGSDTQYF
>.|TRBV25-1|TRBJ2-7|TRBD2
TGTGCCAGCAGTGACGGGGGGGGCAACGAGCAGTACTTC
CASSDGGGNEQYF
>.|TRBV2|TRBJ2-1|.
TGTGCCAGCAGTGAATTAGCAACCCTTAACTACAATGAGCAGTTCTTC
CASSELATLNYNEQFF
>.|TRBV7-2|TRBJ1-5|TRBD1
TGTGCCAGCAGCTTAGACACAGGGGGTCAGCCCCAGCATTTT
CASSLDTGGQPQHF